The clone carrying this T cell receptor (beta chain) was seen a handful of times. Its target is unknown. V shed 0 bases, J shed 0 bases, and the junction held 4 bases outside the gene matches. There are 16 residues in the CDR3. In germline, CDR1 is SGHRS, CDR2 YFSETQ. The data were taken from a study of T cells after yellow fever vaccination. Study-level results: Reappearance after the booster was observed for most primary-vaccination clones (about 97% CD4, less than 90% CD8). The secondary response peaked faster, at day 5 versus 15, but was weaker.

MiXCR was run by TCRdb on the 5' RACE reads, yielding one entry per CDR3 protein. The sample comprises 350,000 to 450,000 distinct CDR3 sequences, under 20% of which are singletons, and 15% to 20% rests with the top ten. The J gene is TRBJ2-3, the V gene TRBV5-1; TRBD1 matches at 7 bases. The receptor's source is a man aged 18 to 35 who received the YFV17D yellow fever vaccine. Sequenced material: PBMCs, taken before the yellow fever booster vaccination. The CDR3 spells CASSLASRGSTDTQYF. The CDR3 bases are TGCGCCAGCAGCTTGGCCTCCAGGGGGAGCACAGATACGCAGTATTTT. Filled out from reference TRBV5-1 and TRBJ2-3, the complete variable domain reads KAGVTQTPRYLIKTRGQQVTLSCSPISGHRSVSWYQQTPGQGLQFLFEYFSETQRNKGNFPGRFSGRQFSNSRSEMNVSTLELGDSALYLCASSLASRGSTDTQYFGPGTRLTVL.